Listed below are T cell receptor beta chains from one sample, sequenced in a study of OX40 agonist ivuxolimab in advanced cancers. Clones were sequenced by immunoSEQ multiplex PCR, and TCRdb holds only the in-frame ones, with some missing. The top ten clones hold 5.5% to 6% of a sample with approximately 67,000 clones, 80% to 95% of them seen once. Sequencing used CD4+ or CD8+ T cells sorted from blood, obtained in a trial of the OX40 agonist ivuxolimab. The receptors shown here come from an adult with an advanced solid tumor such as melanoma, head and neck, liver or kidney cancer. CDR3s include the opening cysteine and the closing phenylalanine or tryptophan. The D gene is left open where the match is weak. Clone size is stated in some rows and not others, as once, few, many or a class when expanded.

CDR3 DNA: TGTGCTAGTCTGGATCCAGTCCGGGGTACTGAAGCTTTCTTT
CDR3 protein: CASLDPVRGTEAFF
D gene: .
J gene: TRBJ1-1
clone size: once
V gene: TRBV12-5

CDR3 DNA: TGCGCCAGCAGCCAGGGGAGAGCGGGGGGGTCAGATGAGCAGTTCTTC
CDR3 protein: CASSQGRAGGSDEQFF
D gene: TRBD2
J gene: TRBJ2-1
clone size: once
V gene: TRBV4-1

CDR3 DNA: TGTGCCTGGAGCGGAAACGTTGGGACTAATGAAAAACTGTTTTTT
CDR3 protein: CAWSGNVGTNEKLFF
D gene: .
J gene: TRBJ1-4
clone size: .
V gene: TRBV30

CDR3 DNA: TGTGCCAGCAGCTTGACTACGCCAGATACGCAGTATTTT
CDR3 protein: CASSLTTPDTQYF
D gene: .
J gene: TRBJ2-3
clone size: .
V gene: TRBV13

CDR3 DNA: TGCAGCGTTGAGGGACTAGCGGGAGCGGAAGGGACCCAGTACTTC
CDR3 protein: CSVEGLAGAEGTQYF
D gene: TRBD2
J gene: TRBJ2-5
clone size: once
V gene: TRBV29-1

CDR3 DNA: TGTGCCAGCAGCCCCCTGGACAACACAGATACGCAGTATTTT
CDR3 protein: CASSPLDNTDTQYF
D gene: .
J gene: TRBJ2-3
clone size: .
V gene: TRBV27

CDR3 DNA: TGTGCCAGCAGCTTAACGCCCTGGGGCCAGGAGGCCAAAAACATTCAGTACTTC
CDR3 protein: CASSLTPWGQEAKNIQYF
D gene: .
J gene: TRBJ2-4
clone size: .
V gene: TRBV7-9

CDR3 DNA: TGCAGCGTTGGCCCTGTCCTCCCTAATGAGCAGTTCTTC
CDR3 protein: CSVGPVLPNEQFF
D gene: .
J gene: TRBJ2-1
clone size: .
V gene: TRBV29-1

CDR3 DNA: TGTGCCAGCAGTGAGTATAAGAGCTCCTACGAGCAGTACTTC
CDR3 protein: CASSEYKSSYEQYF
D gene: .
J gene: TRBJ2-7
clone size: .
V gene: TRBV2

CDR3 DNA: TGTGCCAGCACGGACAGGGGGAACACTGAAGCTTTCTTT
CDR3 protein: CASTDRGNTEAFF
D gene: TRBD1
J gene: TRBJ1-1
clone size: .
V gene: TRBV7-9

CDR3 DNA: TGCGCCAGCAGCCAAGATAGAGGGGGGGAAGGCAATGAGCAGTTCTTC
CDR3 protein: CASSQDRGGEGNEQFF
D gene: .
J gene: TRBJ2-1
clone size: .
V gene: TRBV4-1

CDR3 DNA: TGTGCCATAGCCTTGAACACTGAAGCTTTCTTT
CDR3 protein: CAIALNTEAFF
D gene: .
J gene: TRBJ1-1
clone size: .
V gene: TRBV6-1

CDR3 DNA: TGTGCCACCAGCCCCTCGGGACAAATCACAGATACGCAGTATTTT
CDR3 protein: CATSPSGQITDTQYF
D gene: .
J gene: TRBJ2-3
clone size: .
V gene: TRBV15

CDR3 DNA: TGTGCCAGCAGTCCAGAAATAGAAGTCACCTACAATGAGCAGTTCTTC
CDR3 protein: CASSPEIEVTYNEQFF
D gene: .
J gene: TRBJ2-1
clone size: .
V gene: TRBV28

CDR3 DNA: TGTGCCAGCAGCTCCGAGACAGATACGCAGTATTTT
CDR3 protein: CASSSETDTQYF
D gene: .
J gene: TRBJ2-3
clone size: .
V gene: TRBV11-3

CDR3 DNA: TGTGCCAGCAGCTTAGGGGGGGCTACGTACGATGAGCAGTTCTTC
CDR3 protein: CASSLGGATYDEQFF
D gene: .
J gene: TRBJ2-1
clone size: once
V gene: TRBV11-3

CDR3 DNA: TGTGCCAGTAAATCCCACTCCGGGACATCTACCTACGAGCAGTACTTC
CDR3 protein: CASKSHSGTSTYEQYF
D gene: .
J gene: TRBJ2-7
clone size: once
V gene: TRBV19

CDR3 DNA: TGTGCCAGCAGCGTAGGTGCAGGATCCTTCAATGAGCAGTTCTTC
CDR3 protein: CASSVGAGSFNEQFF
D gene: .
J gene: TRBJ2-1
clone size: .
V gene: TRBV9

CDR3 DNA: TGTGCCAGCAGTTTATTAGACAGTTACAATGAGCAGTTCTTC
CDR3 protein: CASSLLDSYNEQFF
D gene: .
J gene: TRBJ2-1
clone size: .
V gene: TRBV27

CDR3 DNA: TGTGCCGGTCAGTGGGGGCCGACTGAAGCTTTCTTT
CDR3 protein: CAGQWGPTEAFF
D gene: .
J gene: TRBJ1-1
clone size: .
V gene: TRBV30

CDR3 DNA: TGTGCCAGCAGCATTACCGGGACATTCACCGGGGAGCTGTTTTTT
CDR3 protein: CASSITGTFTGELFF
D gene: .
J gene: TRBJ2-2
clone size: .
V gene: TRBV9

CDR3 DNA: TGTGCCAGTAGTATCCCAAACATGCACTACTCCAATGAGCAGTTCTTC
CDR3 protein: CASSIPNMHYSNEQFF
D gene: .
J gene: TRBJ2-1
clone size: .
V gene: TRBV19

CDR3 DNA: TGTGCCACGGCTCCGGACGGAGACTACAATGAGCAGTTCTTC
CDR3 protein: CATAPDGDYNEQFF
D gene: .
J gene: TRBJ2-1
clone size: .
V gene: TRBV7-8

CDR3 DNA: TGTGCCAGCAGCTTAGTGGCCAGTAGCTACGAGCAGTACTTC
CDR3 protein: CASSLVASSYEQYF
D gene: .
J gene: TRBJ2-7
clone size: .
V gene: TRBV7-6

CDR3 DNA: TGTGCCAGCAGCGACTGGACAGGGAAAAACATTCAGTACTTC
CDR3 protein: CASSDWTGKNIQYF
D gene: TRBD1
J gene: TRBJ2-4
clone size: .
V gene: TRBV7-6

CDR3 DNA: TGTGCCAGCAGCTTGTGGGGGGACCAGCCCCAGCATTTT
CDR3 protein: CASSLWGDQPQHF
D gene: .
J gene: TRBJ1-5
clone size: .
V gene: TRBV5-5

CDR3 DNA: TGTGCCAGTAGTATAATACCCAAATACAATGAGCAGTTCTTC
CDR3 protein: CASSIIPKYNEQFF
D gene: .
J gene: TRBJ2-1
clone size: .
V gene: TRBV19

CDR3 DNA: TGTGCCAGCAGCCTCGGACAGACAAATCAGCCCCAGCATTTT
CDR3 protein: CASSLGQTNQPQHF
D gene: .
J gene: TRBJ1-5
clone size: few
V gene: TRBV7-9

CDR3 DNA: TGTGCCAGCAGCGTAGAACCCATCTTATCGGCCGTATGGAATGGCTACACCTTC
CDR3 protein: CASSVEPILSAVWNGYTF
D gene: .
J gene: TRBJ1-2
clone size: .
V gene: TRBV9

CDR3 DNA: TGCGCCAGCAGCCGGGGGACAGGGGGCGCGGGCGAAAAACTGTTTTTT
CDR3 protein: CASSRGTGGAGEKLFF
D gene: TRBD1
J gene: TRBJ1-4
clone size: .
V gene: TRBV4-1

CDR3 DNA: TGTGCCAGCAGTTTAGACGCACAGGGTCTCGGGGAGCTGTTTTTT
CDR3 protein: CASSLDAQGLGELFF
D gene: .
J gene: TRBJ2-2
clone size: .
V gene: TRBV27

CDR3 DNA: TGTGCCAGCAGCGAGGGACTAGCGGTAGGCACAGATACGCAGTATTTT
CDR3 protein: CASSEGLAVGTDTQYF
D gene: TRBD2
J gene: TRBJ2-3
clone size: .
V gene: TRBV7-3

CDR3 DNA: TGTGCTAGCAGCTATCGAACAGGGAGCGCAGATACGCAGTATTTT
CDR3 protein: CASSYRTGSADTQYF
D gene: .
J gene: TRBJ2-3
clone size: .
V gene: TRBV7-7